This T cell receptor beta chain was retrieved from a study of blood T cell repertoires in COVID-19. This clone has only one observation. Data came from immunoSEQ multiplex PCR; TCRdb stores just in-frame clones and leaves some out. In the table there are 220,000 or so clones, under 90% of which are singletons. V lost 2 bases to trimming and J lost 3 bases, with 9 bases between them. Germline V gives CDR1 KGHDR, CDR2 SFDVKD. This CDR3 is built from 14 residues. The rearrangement links TRBV24-1 to TRBJ1-2; D is unresolved. The source of this sequence is a woman of 80 years or more with acute or convalescent COVID-19. Input material: peripheral blood. The CDR3 region is CATSDSRSDYGYTF. The CDR3 DNA reads as TGTGCCACCAGTGATTCGAGGAGTGACTATGGCTACACCTTC.